A single T cell receptor beta chain is shown here with its context. The data were obtained in a study of blood T cell repertoires in COVID-19. The repertoire was sequenced with immunoSEQ multiplex PCR; TCRdb's copy has only in-frame clones and lacks some. The sample has fewer than 650,000 clones, 85% to 90% seen once. Followed over time, Seattle patients had been enrolled while infection was active. The specimen was peripheral blood. The source of this sequence is a woman aged 50 to 60 with COVID-19, enrolled during active disease.

The CDR3 nucleotides are TGTGCCAGCAGCTTGGGGACAGGGCATAATTCACCCCTCCACTTT. This codes for CASSLGTGHNSPLHF. The genes are TRBV7-9 and TRBJ1-6, with TRBD1 matching 9 bases. Per the germline V gene, CDR1 is SEHNR and CDR2 is FQNEAQ (reference sequence). This CDR3 is 15 amino acids long. Trimming cost V 3 bases and J 5 bases; bases outside gene matches: 2. The full variable domain, its missing parts supplied by reference TRBV7-9 and TRBJ1-6, is DTGVSQNPRHKITKRGQNVTFRCDPISEHNRLYWYRQTLGQGPEFLTYFQNEAQLEKSRLLSDRFSAERPKGSFSTLEIQRTEQGDSAMYLCASSLGTGHNSPLHFGNGTRLTVT.